The 20 T cell receptor beta chains listed next were all sequenced from one sample in a study of identical twins. MiXCR was run by TCRdb on the 5' RACE reads, yielding one entry per CDR3 protein. Of roughly 350,000 distinct CDR3 sequences listed, roughly 12% are singletons. The sample also formed part of further work on yellow fever vaccine responses in identical twins.

Source material: CD8+ T cells sorted from blood. The source of these receptors is a young woman in good health.

This clonotype has just a few counts. The chain has TRBV6-6 and TRBJ2-7, with TRBD1 identical over 10 bases. The CDR3 spans 13 residues. J lost 7 bases, V lost 4 bases, and 4 bases had no gene match. CDR1 is MNHNY, CDR2 SVGAGI, per germline (reference sequence). The CDR3 coding sequence is TGTGCCAGCAGTTTCGGGACAGGGGAGGAGCAGTACGTC. It translates to CASSFGTGEEQYV.

In its sample, this clonotype was seen a few times. The chain links TRBV20-1 to TRBJ2-7; a weak D match, TRBD2 (6 bases). The CDR3 sequence is 16 residues long. The V end was cut by 2 bases, the J end by 2 bases, with 19 bases between. Germline values: CDR1 DFQATT, CDR2 SNEGSKA (reference sequence). The CDR3 coding sequence is TGCAGTGCTAGAATTTATGGGGACTCTTTACCCTACGAGCAGTACTTC. This translates into CSARIYGDSLPYEQYF.

This clonotype was found a few times. This chain joins TRBV20-1 and TRBJ2-1, with 9 bases lining up with TRBD2. The CDR3 spans 15 residues. The V and J ends lost 3 bases and 4 bases, in that order; junction bases with no gene match: 7. Germline CDR1 DFQATT, CDR2 SNEGSKA (reference sequence). CDR3 protein: CSASVGLAKYNEQFF. The CDR3, as DNA: TGCAGTGCTAGTGTAGGACTAGCGAAATACAATGAGCAGTTCTTC.

The J gene is TRBJ2-3, the V gene TRBV5-8; unclear D gene. The V end was cut by 0 bases, the J end by 4 bases, with 15 bases between. The CDR3 totals 16 residues. The germline V gene encodes CDR1 SGHTS and CDR2 YDEGEE. The CDR3 here is CASSLVLYRLPDTQYF. The CDR3 coding sequence is TGTGCCAGCAGCTTGGTACTTTATAGGCTCCCAGATACGCAGTATTTT.

At least ten counts were recorded for this clonotype. The chain recombines TRBV5-5 with TRBJ2-1; 7 bases match TRBD2. Germline CDR1 and CDR2: SGHKS and YYEKEE (reference sequence). This CDR3 spans 15 amino acids. Trimming at V came to 0 bases and at J to 4 bases, leaving 4 bases not matched to a gene. CDR3 DNA sequence: TGTGCCAGCAGCTTGGGCCGGGGGGATTACAATGAGCAGTTCTTC. This codes for CASSLGRGDYNEQFF.

This clonotype was observed at least ten times. The J gene is TRBJ2-1, the V gene TRBV11-2; no definite D call. V lost 5 bases to trimming and J lost 6 bases, with 8 bases between them. This CDR3 has 12 amino acids. The germline V gene encodes CDR1 SGHAT and CDR2 FQNNGV. The CDR3 reads CASSPQINEQFF. CDR3 nucleotides: TGTGCCAGCAGCCCACAGATCAATGAGCAGTTCTTC. Drawing the rest from reference TRBV11-2 and TRBJ2-1, the complete variable domain is EAGVAQSPRYKIIEKRQSVAFWCNPISGHATLYWYQQILGQGPKLLIQFQNNGVVDDSQLPKDRFSAERLKGVDSTLKIQPAKLEDSAVYLCASSPQINEQFFGPGTRLTVL.

This clonotype has more than one count but fewer than ten. The V gene is TRBV2, the J gene TRBJ2-7; TRBD1 matches at 8 bases. This CDR3 spans 15 amino acids. Germline CDR1 SNHLY, CDR2 FYNNEI. J was trimmed by 6 bases and V by 8 bases; bases with no gene match: 15. The CDR3 region is CASSRSGTGVIEQYF. CDR3 DNA sequence: TGTGCCAGCTCAAGGAGTGGGACAGGAGTTATCGAGCAGTACTTC.

In regard to this clonotype: A much larger clone is a single base away; this may be a read error. This chain links TRBV28 with TRBJ2-7, with D possibly TRBD1 on 6 matching bases. Germline values: CDR1 MDHEN, CDR2 SYDVKM. The CDR3 is 14 residues long. CDR3 sequence (DNA): TGTGCCAGCAGTTTCCAGGGGCAATCCTACGAGGAGTACTTC. Residues: CASSFQGQSYEEYF.

This clonotype was detected a few times. This sequence joins TRBV27 and TRBJ2-7, with a possible D match to TRBD2 (7 bases). The V end was cut by 7 bases, the J end by 5 bases, with 12 bases between. Germline V gives CDR1 MNHEY, CDR2 SMNVEV (reference sequence). The CDR3 length is 12 residues. CDR3 residues: CASTGGLHEQYF. For the CDR3, the DNA is TGTGCCAGCACCGGGGGGCTGCACGAGCAGTACTTC.

This chain connects TRBV15 to TRBJ2-3; 9 bases agree with TRBD2. The CDR3 is 19 amino acids. Germline CDR1 LNHNV, CDR2 YYDKDF (reference sequence). Trimming cost V 3 bases and J 4 bases; bases outside gene matches: 17. DNA of the CDR3: TGTGCCACCAGCAGTCGGGGCGGGAGGGCCATAGATTTGGCAGATACGCAGTATTTT. It specifies CATSSRGGRAIDLADTQYF. The whole variable domain, filled in from reference TRBV15 and TRBJ2-3, reads DAMVIQNPRYQVTQFGKPVTLSCSQTLNHNVMYWYQQKSSQAPKLLFHYYDKDFNNEADTPDNFQSRRPNTSFCFLDIRSPGLGDTAMYLCATSSRGGRAIDLADTQYFGPGTRLTVL.

J is TRBJ1-1 and V is TRBV28, with D maybe TRBD1 (5 bases). The germline V gene has CDR1 MDHEN and CDR2 SYDVKM. The germline V and J ends were trimmed by 5 bases and 0 bases, with 13 bases remaining between them. The CDR3 runs to 15 residues. CDR3 residues: CASSMRGVMNTEAFF. The CDR3 DNA sequence: TGTGCCAGCAGTATGAGGGGAGTTATGAACACTGAAGCTTTCTTT. Full variable domain (outside the CDR3, taken from reference TRBV28 and TRBJ1-1): DVKVTQSSRYLVKRTGEKVFLECVQDMDHENMFWYRQDPGLGLRLIYFSYDVKMKEKGDIPEGYSVSREKKERFSLILESASTNQTSMYLCASSMRGVMNTEAFFGQGTRLTVV.

The rearrangement uses TRBV3-1 and TRBJ2-1; 10 positions match TRBD2. Trimming at V came to 5 bases and at J to 8 bases, leaving 9 bases not matched to a gene. The CDR3 is 15 residues long. The germline V gene has CDR1 LGHDT and CDR2 YNNKEL (reference sequence). In DNA, the CDR3 is TGTGCCAGCAGCTTTACTAGCGGGGTAGGGCATGAGCAGTTCTTC. Its translation is CASSFTSGVGHEQFF.

This clonotype has at least ten counts. V usage is TRBV3-1 and J usage is TRBJ2-2; 7 nucleotides line up with TRBD1. Germline assignment: CDR1 LGHDT and CDR2 YNNKEL (reference sequence). Trimming took 7 bases from V and 3 from J; bases not matched to a gene: 2. The CDR3 sequence is 13 residues long. The CDR3 bases are TGTGCCAGCACCACAGGGGACACCGGGGAGCTGTTTTTT. Residues: CASTTGDTGELFF.

This clonotype occurred a few times. The J gene is TRBJ1-5, the V gene TRBV11-2; 8 bases fit TRBD1. Trimming took 5 bases from V and 0 from J; bases not matched to a gene: 6. Germline values: CDR1 SGHAT, CDR2 FQNNGV. The CDR3 spans 16 residues. CDR3 in DNA: TGTGCCAGCAGCCCCGGGACAGGTGATAGCAATCAGCCCCAGCATTTT. It codes for CASSPGTGDSNQPQHF.

This clonotype was observed many times. The chain is built from TRBV12-3 or TRBV12-4 and TRBJ2-1; TRBD2 aligns across 9 bases. V gave up 5 bases and J gave up 6 bases; unmatched junction bases: 5. The CDR3 is made up of 14 amino acids. The CDR3 region has the DNA TGTGCCAGCAGTCCCCAGGGACTAGCCAATGAGCAGTTCTTC. As protein: CASSPQGLANEQFF.

This clonotype was observed many times. The gene calls are TRBV6-1 and TRBJ1-1; 8 nucleotides agree with TRBD1. CDR1 and CDR2 from the germline V gene are MNHNS and SASEGT. Trimming at V came to 9 bases and at J to 3 bases, leaving 9 bases not matched to a gene. This CDR3 contains 14 residues. Here the CDR3 reads CASTNTGGYTEAFF. The CDR3 DNA reads as TGTGCCAGTACTAATACAGGGGGATACACTGAAGCTTTCTTT.

This clonotype has just a few counts. The rearrangement links TRBV13 to TRBJ2-1; 12 bases line up with TRBD2. Germline-derived CDR1 and CDR2 are PRHDT and FYEKMQ (reference sequence). V shed 5 bases, J shed 4 bases, and the junction held 3 bases outside the gene matches. This CDR3 spans 15 amino acids. CDR3: CASSRGLAGYNEQFF. Written as DNA, the CDR3 is TGTGCCAGCAGCCGCGGACTAGCGGGGTACAATGAGCAGTTCTTC. The full variable domain, its missing parts supplied by reference TRBV13 and TRBJ2-1, is AAGVIQSPRHLIKEKRETATLKCYPIPRHDTVYWYQQGPGQDPQFLISFYEKMQSDKGSIPDRFSAQQFSDYHSELNMSSLELGDSALYFCASSRGLAGYNEQFFGPGTRLTVL.

A few counts support this clonotype. V gene TRBV7-3 combines with J gene TRBJ2-7; 7 nucleotides agree with TRBD2. Germline V gene sequence: CDR1 SGHTA, CDR2 FQGTGA. Trimming cost V 0 bases and J 6 bases; bases outside gene matches: 2. This CDR3 has 13 amino acids. The CDR3 DNA is TGTGCCAGCAGCTTAACTGCGGGGGTCGAGCAGTACTTC. It yields the protein CASSLTAGVEQYF.

This clonotype occurred many times. The rearrangement uses TRBV6-5 and TRBJ2-5; 9 nucleotides agree with TRBD1. The CDR3 sequence is 16 residues long. Per germline, CDR1 MNHEY and CDR2 SVGAGI. The V segment lost 4 bases and the J segment 7 bases; nucleotides outside the gene matches: 13. CDR3 coding DNA: TGTGCCAGCAGTTCAGATCCGGGACAGGGTGGGGGGACCCAGTACTTC. Protein: CASSSDPGQGGGTQYF.

This clonotype showed up just a few times. The chain is built from TRBV13 and TRBJ2-7, with 8 bases that match TRBD1. This CDR3 contains 14 residues. Germline lookup yields CDR1 PRHDT and CDR2 FYEKMQ (reference sequence). Trimming cost V 6 bases and J 6 bases; bases outside gene matches: 10. The CDR3 sequence is CASSPDRDPLEQYF. The CDR3 DNA sequence: TGTGCCAGCAGTCCGGACAGGGATCCTCTCGAGCAGTACTTC.